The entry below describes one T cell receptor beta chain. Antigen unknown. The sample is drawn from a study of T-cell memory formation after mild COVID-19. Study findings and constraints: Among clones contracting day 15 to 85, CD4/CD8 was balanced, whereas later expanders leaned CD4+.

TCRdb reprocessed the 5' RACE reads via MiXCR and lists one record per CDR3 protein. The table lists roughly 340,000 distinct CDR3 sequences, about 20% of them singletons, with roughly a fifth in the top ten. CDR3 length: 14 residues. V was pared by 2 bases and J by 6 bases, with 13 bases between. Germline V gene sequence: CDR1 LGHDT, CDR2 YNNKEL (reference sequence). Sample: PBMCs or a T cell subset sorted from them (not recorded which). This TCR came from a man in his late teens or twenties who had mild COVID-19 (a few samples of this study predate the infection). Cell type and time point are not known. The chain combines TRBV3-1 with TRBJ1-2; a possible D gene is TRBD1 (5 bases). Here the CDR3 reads CASSQRGIEDGYTF. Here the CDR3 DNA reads TGTGCCAGCAGCCAACGGGGGATAGAGGATGGCTACACCTTC.